The 7 T cell receptor beta chains below were found in one sample sequenced in a study of memory CD4+ T cells and cytomegalovirus serostatus. Single viable CD3+CD4+CD8-CD45RO+ cells were sorted as the memory CD4+ T cells. The table came from immunoSEQ multiplex PCR; TCRdb's copy has only in-frame clones and leaves some out. The table records approximately 51,000 clones, about 70% of them present only once. Sample: memory CD4+ T cells from blood. These TCRs come from an adult in good health and CMV-seropositive.

V usage is TRBV9 and J usage is TRBJ2-7; D remains unclear. CDR3 length: 14 amino acids. V lost 0 bases and J lost 2, with 9 bases in between. Germline values: CDR1 SGDLS, CDR2 YYNGEE. CDR3 region: CASSVGPDTYEQYF. The CDR3 DNA is TGTGCCAGCAGCGTAGGGCCGGATACCTACGAGCAGTACTTC.

The gene calls are TRBV19 and TRBJ2-3; the D gene is possibly TRBD1 (5 bases). CDR1 and CDR2 (germline): LNHDA, SQIVND (reference sequence). V lost 5 bases, J lost 6 bases, and 12 bases lay in between. The CDR3 runs to 13 residues. CDR3 nucleotide sequence: TGTGCCAGTAGTCTGGGCAGGGCCGATACGCAGTATTTT. This encodes CASSLGRADTQYF.

V usage is TRBV7-9 and J usage is TRBJ1-4; unclear D gene. Germline V gene sequence: CDR1 SEHNR, CDR2 FQNEAQ (reference sequence). The CDR3 runs to 16 residues. The V and J ends lost 5 bases and 0 bases respectively, with 13 bases between them. CDR3: CASSLSLTATNEKLFF. Written as DNA, the CDR3 is TGTGCCAGCAGCCTTTCACTGACGGCAACTAATGAAAAACTGTTTTTT.

J is TRBJ1-2 and V is TRBV2; no firm D call. The V end was cut by 4 bases, the J end by 8 bases, with 11 bases between. The germline gives CDR1 SNHLY, CDR2 FYNNEI. The CDR3 length is 12 residues. CDR3 sequence: CASSVVLGGYTF. CDR3 bases: TGTGCCAGCAGTGTGGTACTAGGGGGCTACACCTTC.

This clone was counted once. The gene calls are TRBV7-9 and TRBJ1-4, with D hard to call. Germline assignment: CDR1 SEHNR and CDR2 FQNEAQ (reference sequence). The CDR3 is made up of 16 amino acids. With 3 bases removed from V and 8 bases from J, the gap between germline ends came to 19 bases. CDR3 DNA sequence: TGTGCCAGCAGCTTTAATATCGGCGGCTATAAGGAAAAACTGTTTTTT. It specifies CASSFNIGGYKEKLFF.

The V and J genes are TRBV7-2 and TRBJ2-1, with TRBD2 identical over 8 bases. The CDR3 consists of 15 residues. The germline V gene has CDR1 SGHTA and CDR2 FQGNSA. Unmatched junction bases numbered 5, after V lost 7 bases and J lost 0 bases. The CDR3: CASTGGVYSYNEQFF. The CDR3 DNA reads TGTGCCAGCACCGGGGGGGTCTACTCCTACAATGAGCAGTTCTTC.

The chain links TRBV6-5 to TRBJ1-3; D is perhaps TRBD1 (6 bases). This CDR3 is built from 15 residues. CDR1 is MNHEY and CDR2 is SVGAGI in the germline V gene. Trimming removed 2 bases from V and 0 bases from J, with 8 bases in between. The CDR3, as DNA: TGTGCCAGCAGTTACCGGGGACACTCTGGAAACACCATATATTTT. Protein product: CASSYRGHSGNTIYF.